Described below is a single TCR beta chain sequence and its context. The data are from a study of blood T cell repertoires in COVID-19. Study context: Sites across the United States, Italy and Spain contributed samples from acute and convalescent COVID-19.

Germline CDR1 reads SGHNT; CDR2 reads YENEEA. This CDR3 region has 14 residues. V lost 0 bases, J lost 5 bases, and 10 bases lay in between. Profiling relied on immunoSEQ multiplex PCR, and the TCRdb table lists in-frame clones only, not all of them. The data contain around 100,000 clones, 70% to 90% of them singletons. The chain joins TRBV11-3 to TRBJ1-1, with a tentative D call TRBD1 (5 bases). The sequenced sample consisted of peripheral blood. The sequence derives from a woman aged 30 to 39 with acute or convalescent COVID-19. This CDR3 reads CASSLDRGGTEAFF. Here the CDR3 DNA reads TGTGCCAGCAGCTTAGATAGGGGAGGTACTGAAGCTTTCTTT.